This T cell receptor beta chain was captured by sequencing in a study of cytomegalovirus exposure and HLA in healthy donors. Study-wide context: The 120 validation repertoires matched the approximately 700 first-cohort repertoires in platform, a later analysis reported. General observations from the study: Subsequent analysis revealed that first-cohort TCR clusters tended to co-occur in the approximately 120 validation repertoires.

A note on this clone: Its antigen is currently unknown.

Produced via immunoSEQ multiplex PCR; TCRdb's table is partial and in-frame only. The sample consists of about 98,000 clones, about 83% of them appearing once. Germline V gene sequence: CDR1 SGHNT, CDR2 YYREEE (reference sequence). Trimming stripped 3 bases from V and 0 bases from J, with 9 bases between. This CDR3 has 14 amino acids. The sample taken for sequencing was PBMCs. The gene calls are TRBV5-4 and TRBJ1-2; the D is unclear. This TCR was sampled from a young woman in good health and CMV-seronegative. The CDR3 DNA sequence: TGTGCCAGCAGCTACGCTGGAGCTAACTATGGCTACACCTTC. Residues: CASSYAGANYGYTF.